The 25 T cell receptor beta chains presented below share a single source sample, sequenced in a study of cytomegalovirus exposure and HLA in healthy donors. The repertoire was sequenced with immunoSEQ multiplex PCR; TCRdb's copy has only in-frame clones and lacks some. The data show some 260,000 clones, roughly 88% seen once. Source material: PBMCs. The receptors derive from a woman aged 30 to 39 in good health and CMV-seronegative.

The chain combines TRBV28 with TRBJ2-5, with 7 bases matching TRBD1. The CDR3 consists of 13 residues. V gave up 6 bases and J gave up 5 bases; unmatched junction bases: 6. Germline CDR1 is MDHEN and CDR2 is SYDVKM. The CDR3 is CASSLGGTETQYF. The CDR3 DNA is TGTGCCAGCAGCCTAGGGGGCACGGAGACCCAGTACTTC.

This clone was detected a few times. The chain is built from TRBV19 and TRBJ2-1; D gene unclear. The CDR3 has 11 amino acids. Germline V gives CDR1 LNHDA, CDR2 SQIVND (reference sequence). V lost 2 bases and J lost 9, with 5 bases in between. CDR3 DNA sequence: TGTGCCAGTAGTATATGGAGTGAGCAGTTCTTC. Its translation is CASSIWSEQFF. The full variable domain, in which reference TRBV19 and TRBJ2-1 provide the parts outside the CDR3, is DGGITQSPKYLFRKEGQNVTLSCEQNLNHDAMYWYRQDPGQGLRLIYYSQIVNDFQKGDIAEGYSVSREKKESFPLTVTSAQKNPTAFYLCASSIWSEQFFGPGTRLTVL.

The chain employs TRBV29-1 and TRBJ1-4; the D is unclear. Germline CDR1 and CDR2: SQVTM and ANQGSEA. There are 12 residues in the CDR3. Trimming left V 6 bases short and J 10 bases short, with 15 bases between. CDR3 protein: CSVWGGVGKLFF. The CDR3 coding sequence is TGCAGCGTCTGGGGTGGTGTGGGAAAACTGTTTTTT. Drawing the rest from reference TRBV29-1 and TRBJ1-4, the complete variable domain is SAVISQKPSRDICQRGTSLTIQCQVDSQVTMMFWYRQQPGQSLTLIATANQGSEATYESGFVIDKFPISRPNLTFSTLTVSNMSPEDSSIYLCSVWGGVGKLFFGSGTQLSVL.

The chain joins TRBV10-3 to TRBJ2-7, with 9 nucleotides matching TRBD1. Germline CDR1 and CDR2: ENHRY and SYGVKD. The trim removed 4 bases at V and 3 bases at J, leaving 4 bases unmatched. The CDR3 length is 14 residues. The CDR3 DNA is TGTGCCATCAGTGCCGGACAGGGGATCTACGAGCAGTACTTC. Encoded protein: CAISAGQGIYEQYF.

The chain recombines TRBV23-1 with TRBJ1-4; D possibly corresponds to TRBD1 (6 bases). TRBV23-1 is noted as an ORF with a role that remains uncertain. V was trimmed by 6 bases and J by 5 bases, leaving 13 bases between them. This CDR3 has 14 residues. Here the CDR3 DNA reads TGCGCCAGCAGCCGAGGGGGTCCAAATGAAAAACTGTTTTTT. Amino acids: CASSRGGPNEKLFF.

This chain uses TRBV19 with TRBJ1-5; D call uncertain. Looked up from germline, CDR1 is LNHDA and CDR2 is SQIVND (reference sequence). The CDR3 length is 18 residues. The V gene lost 2 bases and the J gene lost 0 bases, with 17 bases spanning the gap. The CDR3 DNA is TGTGCCAGTAGTATACCCCTTGGGAAGTTGGATAGCAATCAGCCCCAGCATTTT. As protein: CASSIPLGKLDSNQPQHF.

The chain has TRBV6-1 and TRBJ1-1, with TRBD1 matching 10 bases. V dropped 7 bases and J dropped 7; count of bases not matched to a gene: 12. Germline V gene sequence: CDR1 MNHNS, CDR2 SASEGT. CDR3 length: 15 amino acids. The CDR3 reads CASKPSDRGRSEAFF. CDR3 coding DNA: TGTGCCAGCAAACCTAGCGACAGGGGGCGGAGTGAAGCTTTCTTT.

This chain connects TRBV6-1 to TRBJ1-5, with D perhaps TRBD1 (6 bases). CDR1 is MNHNS, CDR2 SASEGT, per germline. This CDR3 spans 14 amino acids. V lost 3 bases, J lost 2 bases, and 8 bases lay in between. DNA of the CDR3: TGTGCCAGCAGTGATGGGACACGCAATCAGCCCCAGCATTTT. This gives the protein CASSDGTRNQPQHF.

V usage is TRBV9 and J usage is TRBJ2-6; the D call may be TRBD1 or TRBD2 (6 bases each). V lost 0 bases and J 0 bases, leaving 10 bases between the germline ends. Per germline, CDR1 SGDLS and CDR2 YYNGEE. This CDR3 is 17 amino acids long. CDR3 region: CASSVEGDFSGANVLTF. CDR3 nucleotides: TGTGCCAGCAGCGTAGAGGGGGACTTCTCTGGGGCCAACGTCCTGACTTTC.

The CDR3 protein is CASSDDSGVTQYF. The CDR3 bases are TGTGCCAGCAGCGACGACAGCGGGGTGACCCAGTACTTC. The genes are TRBV2 and TRBJ2-5; 7 nucleotides match TRBD2. Losses at the gene ends were 6 bases for V and 7 bases for J; bases not matched to a gene: 8. The V gene's germline CDR1 is SNHLY and CDR2 FYNNEI. CDR3 length: 13 amino acids.

The V call is TRBV10-3, the J call TRBJ2-7; 7 bases fit TRBD1. Germline V lookup: CDR1 ENHRY, CDR2 SYGVKD. The CDR3 is 16 amino acids. V was clipped by 3 bases and J by 1 base; unmatched bases: 9. The CDR3 sequence: CAISDSGTDTSYEQYF. DNA for the CDR3: TGTGCCATCAGTGACTCCGGGACAGATACTTCCTACGAGCAGTACTTC.

V and J are TRBV29-1 and TRBJ1-3; 9 bases agree with TRBD1. The ends lost 2 bases at V and 5 bases at J; junction bases unmatched: 7. The CDR3 spans 15 residues. Germline CDR1 reads SQVTM; CDR2 reads ANQGSEA. The CDR3 bases are TGCAGCGTTGAAACACCACAGGGGGCCAGAAACACCATATATTTT. Its translation is CSVETPQGARNTIYF.

The gene calls are TRBV25-1 and TRBJ2-7; TRBD1 or TRBD2 may be the D gene (5 bases each). Deletions cut 4 bases from V and 2 bases from J, with 21 bases between. Germline CDR1 reads MGHDK; CDR2 reads SYGVNS. This CDR3 is built from 17 residues. CDR3 sequence reads: CASSGGTRGLGAYEQYF. The CDR3 DNA sequence: TGTGCCAGCAGTGGAGGGACCCGTGGTCTCGGGGCCTACGAGCAGTACTTC.

The chain uses TRBV7-2 and TRBJ2-7; 9 nucleotides line up with TRBD1. The V gene's germline CDR1 is SGHTA and CDR2 FQGNSA. The length of the CDR3 is 15 residues. The ends lost 1 base at V and 3 bases at J; junction bases unmatched: 4. The chain's CDR3 is CASSLGTGVLYEQYF. Written as DNA, the CDR3 is TGTGCCAGCAGCTTAGGGACAGGGGTTCTCTACGAGCAGTACTTC.

This chain links TRBV2 with TRBJ2-1; 10 nucleotides line up with TRBD2. The CDR3 sequence is 16 residues long. After removal of 8 bases from V and 4 bases from J, the junction contained 11 bases not matched to a gene. CDR1 and CDR2 from the germline V gene are SNHLY and FYNNEI. The CDR3: CASPGSGGGIYNEQFF. CDR3 DNA: TGTGCCAGCCCTGGGAGCGGGGGGGGGATATACAATGAGCAGTTCTTC.

The chain couples TRBV27 to TRBJ2-7; 8 nucleotides agree with TRBD1. The CDR3 runs to 13 residues. Germline CDR1 MNHEY, CDR2 SMNVEV (reference sequence). With V trimmed by 6 bases and J by 2 bases, 3 bases remained unmatched. CDR3 loop: CASSTGGTYEQYF. The CDR3 DNA reads as TGTGCCAGCAGCACAGGGGGTACCTACGAGCAGTACTTC.

V is TRBV5-4 and J is TRBJ2-3; D gene unclear. Trimming left V 4 bases short and J 2 bases short, with 14 bases between. The CDR3 has 15 amino acids. Germline loops: CDR1 SGHNT, CDR2 YYREEE (reference sequence). CDR3 DNA sequence: TGTGCCAGCAGCCGGCTCCCGATCGTCACAGATACGCAGTATTTT. Amino acid sequence: CASSRLPIVTDTQYF.

The CDR3 nucleotides are TGTGCCAGTAGTATGAGGACAGGACCAGCTTTCTTT. Its translation: CASSMRTGPAFF. The chain links TRBV19 to TRBJ1-1, with 7 bases identical to TRBD1. The CDR3 is made up of 12 amino acids. Germline V lookup: CDR1 LNHDA, CDR2 SQIVND (reference sequence). Trimming at V came to 3 bases and at J to 10 bases, leaving 5 bases not matched to a gene.

This clone was picked up a small number of times. The rearrangement links TRBV27 to TRBJ2-2; TRBD2 might be the D (6 bases). Germline CDR1 and CDR2: MNHEY and SMNVEV (reference sequence). The V and J ends lost 5 bases and 6 bases respectively, with 10 bases between them. The CDR3 length is 13 residues. The CDR3 sequence is CASSDGSAGELFF. The DNA of the CDR3 is TGTGCCAGCAGTGACGGGAGCGCCGGGGAGCTGTTTTTT.

This chain links TRBV27 with TRBJ1-1; no firm D call. This CDR3 contains 15 residues. Trimming took 0 bases from V and 1 from J, leaving 9 bases between them. Per the germline V gene, CDR1 is MNHEY and CDR2 is SMNVEV (reference sequence). The CDR3, as DNA: TGTGCCAGCAGTTTATCCGGTGCGTCGAACACTGAAGCTTTCTTT. Translation: CASSLSGASNTEAFF.

V is TRBV27 and J is TRBJ2-1; the match to TRBD2 covers 7 bases. Germline V gives CDR1 MNHEY, CDR2 SMNVEV (reference sequence). After removal of 7 bases from V and 6 bases from J, the junction contained 9 bases not matched to a gene. This CDR3 is built from 14 residues. The CDR3 DNA is TGTGCCAGCACCCCGGGACTACACTTCAATGAGCAGTTCTTC. Translated: CASTPGLHFNEQFF.

The V and J genes are TRBV27 and TRBJ2-1; D might be TRBD1 (5 bases). CDR3 length: 14 residues. V was pared by 2 bases and J by 5 bases, with 10 bases between. Germline V lookup: CDR1 MNHEY, CDR2 SMNVEV (reference sequence). CDR3 amino acids: CASSLLDSDNEQFF. CDR3 DNA: TGTGCCAGCAGTTTACTTGACAGCGACAATGAGCAGTTCTTC.

The rearrangement links TRBV29-1 to TRBJ1-2; TRBD1 matches at 7 bases. J lost 10 bases, V lost 4 bases, and 12 bases had no gene match. Germline V lookup: CDR1 SQVTM, CDR2 ANQGSEA. The CDR3 runs to 13 residues. CDR3 amino acids: CSVAGGQLRDYTF. DNA of the CDR3: TGCAGCGTTGCCGGGGGACAGTTAAGGGACTACACCTTC.

The chain links TRBV6-1 to TRBJ2-7; D may be TRBD1 (7 bases). The CDR3 has 14 amino acids. The V gene lost 6 bases and the J gene lost 7 bases, with 19 bases spanning the gap. Per the germline V gene, CDR1 is MNHNS and CDR2 is SASEGT. This CDR3 is CASRSRGGAGEQYF. The CDR3 DNA reads as TGTGCCAGCAGAAGCCGAGGGGGCGCGGGGGAGCAGTACTTC.

The chain recombines TRBV7-2 with TRBJ2-1; the match to TRBD2 covers 9 bases. This CDR3 is 16 amino acids long. Germline CDR1 is SGHTA and CDR2 is FQGNSA. The V and J ends lost 5 bases and 6 bases, in that order; junction bases with no gene match: 11. The CDR3 region is CASSPRAAGGGNEQFF. Written as DNA, the CDR3 is TGTGCCAGCAGCCCTAGGGCAGCGGGAGGCGGCAATGAGCAGTTCTTC.